This TCR beta chain is drawn from a study of vaccination and CD4 T cells after COVID-19 (dated by TCRdb to between 2021 and 2022). For the study in its entirety: Every convalescent patient had a positive nasal swab PCR test for SARS-CoV-2, with mild disease in roughly ten patients and severe disease in one. In the convalescent cohort there were six males and four females, among whom were two Hispanic individuals, seven Caucasians, two Asians and one multiracial person. Each participant got two doses of either the Pfizer-BioNTech BNT162b2 vaccine (n=8) or the Moderna mRNA-1273 vaccine (n=2). Post-COVID blood samples from convalescent patients were collected a median of around 100 days after diagnosis, with a range of 35 to 161 days. Post-vaccine blood samples were collected a median of around 10 weeks after the second vaccine dose, ranging from roughly 12 to 250 days. For stimulating the cultures, overlapping spike peptide pools were used, derived from SARS-CoV-2 as well as from the common cold coronaviruses HCoV-NL63, HCoV-OC43 and HCoV-229E. Control cultures received a CEFX viral epitope pool as the positive control, an HIV-1 Nef peptide pool as the negative control, or no peptide. The spike-specific CD4+ TCR repertoire was compared before and after mRNA vaccination in over nine COVID-19 convalescent patients and a handful of infection-naive healthy vaccine recipients. The paper's findings and limits, for the study overall: An increase in the median number of SARS-CoV-2-reactive clonotypes from approximately 21 after infection to some 38 after vaccination was observed, but the change was not found to be significant. The number of convalescent patients in the study was relatively small, and the study did not examine early timepoints following natural infection. Among convalescent patients, a median about 90% of the SARS-CoV-2-reactive clones seen after vaccination appeared only after vaccination, which suggests priming specific to the vaccine. Nearly all vaccine-specific clones in convalescent patients (304 of 307) were mono-reactive for SARS-CoV-2 spike rather than cross-reactive with common cold coronaviruses.

Explained via the paper, the treatment or condition label denotes: approximately 9-day PBMC culture with coronavirus spike peptide pools or control peptides (ViraFEST assay). To expand antigen-specific T cells with peptide pools and then pick out the expanded clonotypes through TCR sequencing, the study relied on the ViraFEST assay. The convalescent patients' positive SARS-CoV-2 PCR tests fell between March and December 2020, which was before the Alpha, Beta and Delta variants emerged in the United States. Each well held millions of PBMCs cultured with approximately 10 ug/ml peptide pools in IMDM containing approximately 5% human AB serum and 9.5 to 10 IU/ml IL-2. Half of the culture medium was replaced with fresh IL-2-containing medium on days 3 and 7. After around 11 days of culture, CD4+ T cells were isolated by negative selection using the EasySep CD4+ T cell isolation kit. Ficoll-Paque Plus gradient centrifugation was used to isolate PBMCs from whole blood, and the isolated PBMCs were then either used fresh or cryopreserved at -140C. Triplicate wells were generally used for each culture condition.

Library prep was done by PCR. TCR sequencing of DNA from cultured CD4+ T cells used the Oncomine TCR Beta short-read assay at the Johns Hopkins FTIC core. The QIAamp micro DNA kit was used to extract genomic DNA from the cultured CD4+ T cells. The Oncomine TCR Beta libraries from cultured CD4+ T cells were pooled using unique dual indexes and then sequenced on an Illumina iSeq 100. The original methods were these. Non-productive sequences were removed, and CDR3s that did not start with C, did not end with F or W, or were shorter than 7 amino acids were discarded. The MANAFEST web application identified antigen-specific clonotypes by comparing peptide-stimulated wells against reference wells and other culture wells. To be called positive, a clone needed an FDR below 0.05, an odds ratio above 5, and a productive frequency above 0.1% in at least two of three replicate wells. A clonotype was classed as cross-reactive if the clonotype showed significant expansion both in SARS-CoV-2 spike wells and in at least one common cold coronavirus spike condition. Levenshtein distances (stringdist) and unrooted phylogenetic trees (ape) in R version 3.6.1 were used to assess CDR3 homology. Starting from the raw public reads, TCRdb applied fastp trimming at Q25, assembled clones with MiXCR and retained in-frame beta chains. Rows merge per CDR3 protein into single entries with the most common DNA and genes. TCRdb, not the original authors, processed these V and J calls. The sample contains around 21,000 distinct CDR3 sequences, over 50% of them found a single time. The top ten clonotypes cover over 9% of the sample.

This clonotype was detected a few times. The antigen it recognizes is unknown. Base-call qualities are not available, and no considerably larger clone is one nucleotide away. V has 1 base trimmed and J has 7 bases trimmed; junction bases matching no gene number 6. Spanning cysteine to phenylalanine, the CDR3 consists of 14 amino acids. Only the CDR3 portion is preserved as DNA: 42 bases, with reading frame beginning at the first base. For CDR1 and CDR2, the germline V gene lists SGHTA and FQGNSA. This receptor was identified in a human donor who had recovered from COVID-19. Recombination linked TRBV7-2 to TRBJ1-2, with 7 junctional bases fitting TRBD1. The source material was CD4+ T cells from blood, cultured in vitro. The CDR3 reads CASSLGQGEGGYTF. The DNA is TGTGCCAGCAGCTTAGGGCAGGGGGAGGGTGGCTACACCTTC.